This TCR beta chain was documented in a study of cytomegalovirus exposure and HLA in healthy donors. This clone was seen a handful of times. What it recognizes is unknown. Study-level points and caveats: Roughly even sequencing depth across donors was the assumption behind the presence/absence analyses. A later analysis linked a missense DCLRE1C variant to TCR beta V- and J-gene trimming. Listed as cytomegalovirus-associated were 150 or so TCR beta chains.

This CDR3 comprises 11 residues. Per germline, CDR1 SQVTM and CDR2 ANQGSEA. V was trimmed by 6 bases and J by 4 bases, leaving 10 bases between them. While unrecorded immune exposures were likely, the donors were nominally healthy when sampled. The PCR employed 60 Vbeta primers together with 13 Jbeta primers. TCRdb keeps only in-frame clones here, not all; method: immunoSEQ multiplex PCR. The sample has some 180,000 clones; approximately 80% are singletons. Source material: PBMCs. V is TRBV29-1 and J is TRBJ2-7; TRBD1 might be the D (6 bases). The receptor's source is a woman in her thirties in good health and CMV-seropositive. The chain's CDR3 is CSVITGYEQYF. The CDR3 DNA reads TGCAGCGTGATCACAGGGTACGAGCAGTACTTC.